The sequence of this T cell receptor beta chain was determined in a study of T cells in localized non-small cell lung cancer. Notes on the study in general: Overall survival was longer when the density of T cells in the blood was higher.

The CDR3 spans 17 residues. The V and J ends lost 0 bases and 2 bases respectively, with 18 bases between them. In germline, CDR1 is SGHKS, CDR2 YYEKEE (reference sequence). Profiled with immunoSEQ multiplex PCR; TCRdb holds only in-frame clones, not every one. The sample consists of more than 20,000 clones, less than 90% of them appearing once. Of note for this clone: Its antigen is as yet unknown.

This specimen consisted of peripheral blood, obtained before any cancer treatment. This chain connects TRBV5-5 to TRBJ2-7, with TRBD2 as a possible D gene (5 bases). This TCR was recovered from a female donor over 55 with stage I lung adenocarcinoma. For the CDR3, the DNA is TGTGCCAGCAGCTTGGCCGATACGGGAAGCTATGCCTACGAGCAGTACTTC. This codes for CASSLADTGSYAYEQYF.